A single sample is the source of the 3 T cell receptor beta chains below, sequenced in a study of tumor and adjacent non-tumor tissue in lung cancer. This sample's RNA came from whole unsorted tissue. More than 3 cm separated this lung sample from the edge of the tumor. A modified ARM-PCR protocol with three rounds of nested PCR amplified TCRbeta. In TCRdb, the multiplex PCR reads were re-called with MiXCR into one record per CDR3 protein. The table shows fewer than 55,000 distinct CDR3 sequences, with less than 70% occurring only once. Sequencing was carried out using distant non-tumor lung tissue. Source of these receptors: a woman between 35 and 50 years old with non-small cell lung cancer.

As regards this clonotype: A junction boundary mismatches the germline segment, possibly from a read error. The chain links TRBV4-1 to TRBJ2-1, with 12 bases identical to TRBD2. The CDR3 extends over 16 amino acids. Germline assignment: CDR1 MGHRA and CDR2 YSYEKL. The CDR3 sequence is CASSRAGLAGFNEQFF. CDR3 coding DNA: TGCGCCAGCAGCCGAGCCGGACTAGCGGGATTTAATGAACAGTTCTTC.

Turning to this clonotype: The final CDR3 position lacks the conserved phenylalanine or tryptophan, pointing to a likely read error. The rearrangement uses TRBV10-2 and TRBJ2-5; tentatively, D is TRBD2 (5 bases). Germline V lookup: CDR1 WSHSY, CDR2 SAAADI. The CDR3 covers 13 residues. This CDR3 is CASSVTWRETQYI. In DNA form, the CDR3 reads TGCGCAAGCAGTGTAACATGGAGGGAGACCCAGTACATC.

On this clonotype itself: One end of the junction varies from germline; a read error may be responsible. The V gene is TRBV11-1, the J gene TRBJ2-2; 7 nucleotides align to TRBD2. The CDR3 is 18 residues long. The germline gives CDR1 SGHAT, CDR2 FQDESV (reference sequence). The DNA of the CDR3 is TGTGCCAGCAGCCCCGGTTCGATGGGACTACCGTTAACTGGGGAGCTGCTTTTT. Its protein product is CASSPGSMGLPLTGELLF.